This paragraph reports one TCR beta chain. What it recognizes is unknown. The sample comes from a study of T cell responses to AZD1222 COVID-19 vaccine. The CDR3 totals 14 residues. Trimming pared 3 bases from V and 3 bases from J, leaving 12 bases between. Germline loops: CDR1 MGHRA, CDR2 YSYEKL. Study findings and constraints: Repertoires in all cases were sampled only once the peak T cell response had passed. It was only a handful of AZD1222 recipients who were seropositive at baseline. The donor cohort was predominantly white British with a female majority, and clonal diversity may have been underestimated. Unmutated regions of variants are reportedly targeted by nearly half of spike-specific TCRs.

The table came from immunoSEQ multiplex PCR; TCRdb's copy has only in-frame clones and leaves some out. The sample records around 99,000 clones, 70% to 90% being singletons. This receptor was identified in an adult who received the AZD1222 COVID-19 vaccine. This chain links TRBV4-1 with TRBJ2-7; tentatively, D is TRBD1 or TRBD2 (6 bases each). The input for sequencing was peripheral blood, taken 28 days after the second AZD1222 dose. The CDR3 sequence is CASSQSGADYEQYF. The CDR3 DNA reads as TGCGCCAGCAGCCAGTCGGGGGCTGACTACGAGCAGTACTTC.